The next 17 T cell receptor beta chains were all read from a single sample in a study of T cell responses to AZD1222 COVID-19 vaccine. TCRdb's table, derived via immunoSEQ multiplex PCR, lists solely in-frame clones and lacks some. The sample has about 86,000 clones, roughly nine tenths seen once. The specimen comprised peripheral blood, sampled 28 days after the second AZD1222 dose. The receptors were gathered from an adult who received the AZD1222 COVID-19 vaccine.

The chain uses TRBV10-1 and TRBJ2-1, with D possibly being TRBD2 (5 bases). V shed 2 bases and J shed 8 bases, with 10 bases lying between them. Germline values: CDR1 WNHNN, CDR2 SYGVQD (reference sequence). The CDR3 loop spans 13 amino acids. The CDR3 spells CASSEKIGDEQFF. The CDR3, as DNA: TGCGCCAGCAGTGAGAAGATCGGGGATGAGCAGTTCTTC.

CDR3 sequence: CASSLSPGTRNTEAFF. CDR3 DNA sequence: TGTGCCAGCAGTTTATCGCCCGGGACAAGGAACACTGAAGCTTTCTTT. The chain links TRBV27 to TRBJ1-1; TRBD1 is a possible D gene (6 bases). The CDR3 extends over 16 amino acids. With 0 bases removed from V and 1 base from J, the gap between germline ends came to 12 bases. The germline V gene has CDR1 MNHEY and CDR2 SMNVEV (reference sequence).

This clone came up a few times. The genes are TRBV19 and TRBJ1-6; D is undetermined. The CDR3 covers 15 residues. Germline CDR1 and CDR2: LNHDA and SQIVND (reference sequence). Trimming left V 7 bases short and J 1 base short, with 11 bases between. The CDR3 here is CASTRRRSYNSPLHF. CDR3 in DNA: TGTGCCAGTACCCGAAGACGGTCCTATAATTCACCCCTCCACTTT.

Written as DNA, the CDR3 is TGTGCCATCAGTGAGTGGCAGTACATGAACACTGAAGCTTTCTTT. This translates into CAISEWQYMNTEAFF. The chain carries TRBV10-3 and TRBJ1-1, with D unclear. CDR1 ENHRY and CDR2 SYGVKD come from the germline V gene. The CDR3 extends over 15 amino acids. The V and J ends lost 1 base and 0 bases respectively, with 9 bases between them.

V and J are TRBV4-3 and TRBJ1-6; no reliable D call. This CDR3 spans 14 amino acids. The V gene's germline CDR1 is LGHNA and CDR2 YSLEER. Deletions cut 4 bases from V and 6 bases from J, with 10 bases between. CDR3 protein: CASSPSHRNSPLHF. CDR3 coding DNA: TGCGCCAGCAGCCCCTCACATCGTAATTCACCCCTCCACTTT.

The rearrangement joins TRBV7-2 to TRBJ1-2; 12 bases agree with TRBD1. The V gene end was trimmed by 2 bases and the J gene end by 4 bases; junction bases not matched to a gene: 5. The CDR3 contains 16 residues. Germline loops: CDR1 SGHTA, CDR2 FQGNSA. CDR3 residues: CASSLQGTGGLYGYTF. In nucleotides, the CDR3 is TGTGCCAGCAGCTTACAGGGGACAGGGGGCCTCTATGGCTACACCTTC.

J is TRBJ1-3 and V is TRBV3-1 (or the pseudogene TRBV3-2); D is unclear. The CDR3 has 15 amino acids. Trimming shortened V by 4 bases and J by 1 base, and 11 bases separated the two germline ends. CDR1 and CDR2 (germline): LGHDT, YNNKEL (reference sequence). CDR3 bases: TGTGCCAGCAGCCCTATCCGTGATTCTGGAAACACCATATATTTT. Translating it yields CASSPIRDSGNTIYF.

The chain couples TRBV9 to TRBJ2-2; weak D call: TRBD1 (5 bases). The germline V gene has CDR1 SGDLS and CDR2 YYNGEE. The length of the CDR3 is 16 residues. The germline V and J ends were trimmed by 0 bases and 0 bases, with 9 bases remaining between them. The chain's CDR3 is CASSVVPRANTGELFF. The CDR3 nucleotides are TGTGCCAGCAGCGTAGTTCCCAGGGCGAACACCGGGGAGCTGTTTTTT.

The table lists this clone with a count of one. The J gene is TRBJ2-1, the V gene TRBV2; 11 nucleotides line up with TRBD1. The CDR3 loop spans 14 amino acids. CDR1 and CDR2 (germline): SNHLY, FYNNEI. V lost 11 bases, J lost 7 bases, and 10 bases stayed unmatched. The CDR3 nucleotides are TGTGCCTTCGGCGGGGACAGGGGGTCGAATGAGCAGTTCTTC. This sequence encodes CAFGGDRGSNEQFF. Filled out from reference TRBV2 and TRBJ2-1, the complete variable domain reads EPEVTQTPSHQVTQMGQEVILRCVPISNHLYFYWYRQILGQKVEFLVSFYNNEISEKSEIFDDQFSVERPDGSNFTLKIRSTKLEDSAMYFCAFGGDRGSNEQFFGPGTRLTVL.

J is TRBJ1-2 and V is TRBV6-5; D call uncertain. With 5 bases removed from V and 7 bases from J, the gap between germline ends came to 17 bases. CDR3 length: 14 residues. CDR1 is MNHEY, CDR2 SVGAGI, per germline. Here the CDR3 DNA reads TGTGCCAGCAGTACGACCCCCCGCTCTCGTGGCTACACCTTC. Amino acid sequence: CASSTTPRSRGYTF.

The chain uses TRBV29-1 and TRBJ2-2, with TRBD1 matching 8 bases. The CDR3 runs 15 residues. V gave up 4 bases and J gave up 0 bases; unmatched junction bases: 4. Per the germline V gene, CDR1 is SQVTM and CDR2 is ANQGSEA. CDR3 loop: CSVAVRGPNTGELFF. The CDR3 region has the DNA TGCAGCGTTGCCGTCAGGGGGCCGAACACCGGGGAGCTGTTTTTT.

The chain carries TRBV30 and TRBJ2-2; no definite D call. Germline V lookup: CDR1 GTSNPN, CDR2 SVGIG (reference sequence). The CDR3 totals 11 residues. V was clipped by 7 bases and J by 0 bases, with 3 bases between them. The CDR3 sequence: CAYSNTGELFF. The DNA of the CDR3 is TGTGCCTACTCGAACACCGGGGAGCTGTTTTTT.

The chain uses TRBV2 and TRBJ1-1; D ambiguous. The CDR3 totals 12 residues. V dropped 7 bases and J dropped 8 bases, with 14 bases sitting between them. CDR1 SNHLY and CDR2 FYNNEI come from the germline V gene. The CDR3 loop reads CASIPAGSEAFF. CDR3 in DNA: TGTGCCAGCATTCCCGCGGGGAGCGAAGCTTTCTTT.

The count of this clone is one. CDR3 nucleotide sequence: TGTGCCAGCAGCTTAGAAGGGGGTCTCAATCAGCCCCAGCATTTT. It is translated as CASSLEGGLNQPQHF. V gene TRBV7-9 combines with J gene TRBJ1-5, with D tentatively TRBD1 (6 bases). The V and J ends lost 1 base and 3 bases respectively, with 10 bases between them. The CDR3 has 15 amino acids. Germline CDR1 and CDR2: SEHNR and FQNEAQ (reference sequence).

The rearrangement joins TRBV27 to TRBJ2-3; no clear D. Trimming cost V 6 bases and J 4 bases, with 11 bases left between them. In germline, CDR1 is MNHEY, CDR2 SMNVEV (reference sequence). This CDR3 contains 13 residues. The CDR3 DNA sequence: TGTGCCAGCAGCCCCCCTACCGCAGATACGCAGTATTTT. Encoded protein: CASSPPTADTQYF.

The chain joins TRBV6-2 or TRBV6-3 to TRBJ2-3, with TRBD1 identical over 10 bases. The CDR3 runs 15 residues. In germline, CDR1 is MNHEY, CDR2 SVGEGT. With 5 bases clipped from V and 6 bases from J, the junction kept 8 bases outside the gene matches. CDR3 sequence (DNA): TGTGCCAGCAGTCGAGACAGGGGGCCGTGGGATACGCAGTATTTT. As protein: CASSRDRGPWDTQYF.

The chain is built from TRBV19 and TRBJ1-3; D is ambiguous. Germline loops: CDR1 LNHDA, CDR2 SQIVND (reference sequence). V was cut by 5 bases and J by 0 bases, with 11 bases left in between. This CDR3 is built from 15 residues. DNA of the CDR3: TGTGCCAGTAGTGCAGGCCGTCTCTCTGGAAACACCATATATTTT. Protein product: CASSAGRLSGNTIYF.